Presented here are 25 T cell receptor beta chains from one specimen sequenced in a study of glioma-infiltrating T cells. Using RNA template, CDR3s of TCR alpha and beta were amplified with iRepertoire arm-PCR. TCRdb passed the multiplex PCR reads through MiXCR, listing each CDR3 protein once. The table has 350 to 400 distinct CDR3 sequences, 20% to 30% seen once. The material sequenced was glioma tissue, nonneoplastic brain tissue, or PBMCs (not recorded which). All receptors come from a human donor with low-grade glioma or glioblastoma, undergoing nonglioma brain surgery, or in good health (not recorded which).

Notes on this clonotype: The size of this beta chain means little, since it is a stray read in a library made for alpha chains. V is TRBV12-3 or TRBV12-4 and J is TRBJ2-1; tentative D call: TRBD2 (5 bases). CDR3 size: 11 residues. Trimming stripped 8 bases from V and 6 bases from J, with 8 bases between. The CDR3 sequence is CASVRGNEQFF. DNA for the CDR3: TGTGCCAGCGTACGGGGCAATGAGCAGTTCTTC.

Comments on this clonotype: A much larger clone lies one base from this, so it may be a read error. Since the library was made to target alpha chains, this beta chain is a stray read and its abundance is not meaningful. The chain uses TRBV27 and TRBJ1-6; tentatively, D is TRBD1 (6 bases). Trimming took 5 bases from V and 6 from J, leaving 11 bases between them. The CDR3 is made up of 14 amino acids. Per germline, CDR1 MNHEY and CDR2 SMNVEV (reference sequence). In nucleotides, the CDR3 is TGTGCCAGCAGTGAACAGGGCCCTAATTCACCCCTCCACTTT. This translates into CASSEQGPNSPLHF.

As for this clonotype: This clone may be a read error of a much larger clone one base away. This beta chain is an unintended read in a library built for alpha chains; its size means little. This chain links TRBV6-1 with TRBJ1-4, with D perhaps TRBD1 (5 bases). The CDR3 sequence is 13 residues long. V was trimmed by 7 bases and J by 4 bases, leaving 10 bases between them. Germline assignment: CDR1 MNHNS and CDR2 SASEGT. CDR3 region: CASKGRINEKLFF. DNA for the CDR3: TGTGCCAGCAAGGGGCGGATTAATGAAAAACTGTTTTTT.

In its sample, this clonotype is large (0.1 to 1%). This beta chain slipped into a library made for alpha chains as a stray read, so its size is not meaningful. This chain links TRBV27 with TRBJ2-5; D unresolved. CDR1 and CDR2 from the germline V gene are MNHEY and SMNVEV (reference sequence). V lost 5 bases to trimming and J lost 2 bases, with 12 bases between them. The CDR3 totals 14 residues. The CDR3 loop is CASSLVVGQETQYF. CDR3 nucleotides: TGTGCCAGCAGTCTAGTAGTAGGTCAAGAGACCCAGTACTTC.

On this clonotype itself: One junction end disagrees with the germline gene, perhaps due to a read error. Little can be read into the size of this beta chain, an off-target read in a library designed for alpha chains. The chain employs TRBV19 and TRBJ2-3; D possibly corresponds to TRBD2 (5 bases). The length of the CDR3 is 19 residues. Germline CDR1 and CDR2: LNHDA and SQIVND (reference sequence). The CDR3 here is CASILLCRPSHERIDKQYF. CDR3 sequence (DNA): TGTGCCAGTATACTTTTATGTCGCCCTAGCCACGAACGCATAGATAAGCAGTATTTT.

Of note for this clonotype: Little can be read into the size of this beta chain, an off-target read in a library designed for alpha chains. The chain carries TRBV20-1 and TRBJ2-7; D is unclear. Deletions cut 3 bases from V and 6 bases from J, with 15 bases between. The CDR3 length is 13 residues. The germline V gene encodes CDR1 DFQATT and CDR2 SNEGSKA (reference sequence). The CDR3 loop is CSARESKNCEQYF. Written as DNA, the CDR3 is TGCAGTGCTAGGGAAAGCAAGAACTGCGAGCAGTACTTC.

The table lists this clonotype with a few counts. An end of the junction does not agree with germline; a read error may underlie this. Since the library was made to target alpha chains, this beta chain is a stray read and its abundance is not meaningful. Here the CDR3 reads CASSIGDSNQPQHF. The CDR3, as DNA: TGTGCCAGTAGCATAGGAGATAGCAATCAGCCCCAGCATTTT. The rearrangement links TRBV19 to TRBJ1-5; D gene uncertain. The CDR3 consists of 14 residues. CDR1 is LNHDA, CDR2 SQIVND, per germline (reference sequence).

This clonotype ranks as hyperexpanded. The size of this beta chain means little, since it is a stray read in a library made for alpha chains. The rearrangement joins TRBV27 to TRBJ1-2; D is perhaps TRBD1 (6 bases). This CDR3 contains 16 residues. Germline V gene sequence: CDR1 MNHEY, CDR2 SMNVEV (reference sequence). V was pared by 0 bases and J by 7 bases, with 18 bases between. For the CDR3, the DNA is TGTGCCAGCAGTTTATCACATTCAGGGGTAGGATCTGGCTACACCTTC. Amino acid sequence: CASSLSHSGVGSGYTF.

In the case of this clonotype: As an off-target read in a library built for alpha chains, this beta chain has a frequency of little significance. The gene calls are TRBV12-3 or TRBV12-4 and TRBJ2-7; a weak D match, TRBD2 (5 bases). CDR3 length: 11 amino acids. V lost 4 bases to trimming and J lost 5 bases, with 6 bases between them. The CDR3 reads CASSSGDEQYV. The DNA for the CDR3 is TGTGCCAGCAGTTCCGGGGACGAGCAGTACGTC.

This clonotype is labeled as large (0.1 to 1%). This beta chain lies outside the target of a library built for alpha chains; its clone size means little. This sequence joins TRBV9 and TRBJ1-6; no clear D. Germline V gives CDR1 SGDLS, CDR2 YYNGEE. The V gene lost 0 bases and the J gene lost 7 bases, with 8 bases spanning the gap. The CDR3 has 14 residues. The CDR3 DNA follows: TGTGCCAGCAGCGTAGATCCGGGGAATTCACCCCTCCACTTT. Amino acid sequence: CASSVDPGNSPLHF.

By proportion, this clonotype is large. This beta chain lies outside the target of a library built for alpha chains; its clone size means little. The chain couples TRBV27 to TRBJ2-3; D not resolved. Trimming cost V 2 bases and J 2 bases, with 8 bases left between them. Germline V gene lookup returns CDR1 MNHEY and CDR2 SMNVEV (reference sequence). The CDR3 extends over 14 amino acids. The CDR3 coding sequence is TGTGCCAGCAGTTTAACAGTTAACACAGATACGCAGTATTTT. As protein: CASSLTVNTDTQYF.

This clonotype rates as large. Little can be read into the size of this beta chain, an off-target read in a library designed for alpha chains. The chain links TRBV6-4 to TRBJ2-3; 7 bases match TRBD1. The CDR3 loop spans 15 amino acids. Per the germline V gene, CDR1 is MRHNA and CDR2 is SNTAGT. Trimming removed 0 bases from V and 4 bases from J; junction bases left unmatched: 4. The CDR3 DNA is TGTGCCAGCAGTGACTCGATGACAGGGCCAGATACGCAGTATTTT. This translates into CASSDSMTGPDTQYF.

This clonotype showed up just a few times. The library was designed around alpha chains, so this beta chain is a stray read whose abundance carries little weight. This sequence joins TRBV12-3 or TRBV12-4 and TRBJ2-5; D is possibly TRBD2 (6 bases). The germline V and J ends were trimmed by 3 bases and 6 bases, with 11 bases remaining between them. There are 13 residues in the CDR3. The CDR3 DNA is TGTGCCAGCAGTTTCGATGCGGGGCAGACCCAGTACTTC. This gives the protein CASSFDAGQTQYF.

This clonotype was recorded once. Mismatch with germline at one junction end may stem from a read error. Since the library was made to target alpha chains, this beta chain is a stray read and its abundance is not meaningful. The rearrangement joins TRBV7-9 to TRBJ1-2; TRBD1 matches at 8 bases. The CDR3 totals 13 residues. Germline CDR1 reads SEHNR; CDR2 reads FQNEAQ (reference sequence). The CDR3 DNA sequence: TGTGCCAGCGGTACTAGACAGGGGAATGGCCACACCTTC. Protein: CASGTRQGNGHTF.

The sample holds a few counts of this clonotype. Being off target in a library aimed at alpha chains, this beta chain has a size of little meaning. The rearrangement links TRBV29-1 to TRBJ1-6; D possibly corresponds to TRBD1 (5 bases). Looked up from germline, CDR1 is SQVTM and CDR2 is ANQGSEA. The CDR3 contains 11 residues. The V end was cut by 4 bases, the J end by 16 bases, with 14 bases between. The CDR3 DNA follows: TGCAGCGTTGTTGGGTCTCAGGGACTCCACTTT. This translates into CSVVGSQGLHF.

As to this clonotype: With the library built for alpha chains, this beta chain is off target and its frequency is not meaningful. The chain recombines TRBV11-2 with TRBJ1-1; possibly TRBD1 for D (6 bases). The germline CDR1 and CDR2 sequences are SGHAT and FQNNGV. The CDR3 consists of 16 residues. The ends were cut back, 5 bases at V and 1 base at J, with 17 bases in the middle. This CDR3 is CASSAYRVPKNTEAFF. The CDR3 coding sequence is TGTGCCAGCAGCGCTTACAGGGTACCCAAGAACACTGAAGCTTTCTTT. The whole variable domain, filled in from reference TRBV11-2 and TRBJ1-1, reads EAGVAQSPRYKIIEKRQSVAFWCNPISGHATLYWYQQILGQGPKLLIQFQNNGVVDDSQLPKDRFSAERLKGVDSTLKIQPAKLEDSAVYLCASSAYRVPKNTEAFFGQGTRLTVV.

As for this clonotype: As an off-target read in a library built for alpha chains, this beta chain has a frequency of little significance. The chain joins TRBV6-1 to TRBJ2-5; perhaps D is TRBD1 or TRBD2 (5 bases each). The CDR3 is 15 amino acids. Looked up from germline, CDR1 is MNHNS and CDR2 is SASEGT. Trimming pared 7 bases from V and 1 base from J, leaving 16 bases between. This CDR3 is CASNKGGGAQETQYF. The DNA for the CDR3 is TGTGCCAGCAACAAAGGTGGGGGAGCCCAAGAGACCCAGTACTTC.

In this sample, this clonotype is large (0.1 to 1%). With the library built for alpha chains, this beta chain is off target and its frequency is not meaningful. This sequence joins TRBV20-1 and TRBJ1-1, with D maybe TRBD1 (6 bases). The CDR3 runs to 14 residues. Trimming removed 2 bases from V and 4 bases from J, with 14 bases in between. Per the germline V gene, CDR1 is DFQATT and CDR2 is SNEGSKA (reference sequence). CDR3 DNA sequence: TGCAGTGCTAGATCGGGACACCGAGTCACTGAAGCTTTCTTT. The encoded protein is CSARSGHRVTEAFF.

This clonotype qualifies as large (0.1 to 1%). A library made for alpha chains picked up this beta chain off target, so its size means little. This chain links TRBV27 with TRBJ2-3; 10 positions match TRBD1. The CDR3 runs to 16 residues. The V gene's germline CDR1 is MNHEY and CDR2 SMNVEV (reference sequence). V lost 5 bases and J lost 4; bases outside the gene matches: 9. DNA of the CDR3: TGTGCCAGCAGTGGTGATTGGACAGGGGGGTCAGATACGCAGTATTTT. Translation gives CASSGDWTGGSDTQYF.

This clonotype is deemed large. This beta chain slipped into a library made for alpha chains as a stray read, so its size is not meaningful. The chain carries TRBV7-9 and TRBJ1-1; no reliable D call. This CDR3 has 12 residues. The V and J ends lost 8 bases and 2 bases respectively, with 9 bases between them. Germline V gives CDR1 SEHNR, CDR2 FQNEAQ (reference sequence). The CDR3 sequence: CASHTQNTEAFF. CDR3 sequence (DNA): TGTGCCAGCCACACTCAAAACACTGAAGCTTTCTTT.

By share, this clonotype counts as large (0.1 to 1%). This beta chain represents an off-target read in a library built for alpha chains; its size is of limited meaning. The gene calls are TRBV7-6 and TRBJ1-5; D not certain. The CDR3 consists of 13 residues. V lost 5 bases and J lost 3, with 8 bases in between. CDR1 and CDR2 from the germline V gene are SGHVS and FNYEAQ. The CDR3 protein is CASSRRDNQPQHF. DNA of the CDR3: TGTGCCAGCAGCCGGAGGGACAATCAGCCCCAGCATTTT.

A remark on this clonotype: The missing conserved phenylalanine or tryptophan at the end of this CDR3 makes a read error likely. The size of this beta chain means little, since it is a stray read in a library made for alpha chains. The rearrangement joins TRBV19 to TRBJ2-3, with D tentatively TRBD2 (5 bases). CDR1 LNHDA and CDR2 SQIVND come from the germline V gene (reference sequence). Trimming took 7 bases from V and 1 from J, leaving 27 bases between them. The CDR3 is 19 residues long. CDR3 region: CASILLRRPSHERTDTQYL. In DNA form, the CDR3 reads TGTGCCAGTATACTTTTACGTCGCCCTAGCCACGAACGCACAGATACGCAGTATCTT.

Of note for this clonotype: The library was prepared for alpha chains; this beta chain is a stray read, so its frequency means little. This sequence joins TRBV5-1 and TRBJ2-1; 9 nucleotides match TRBD2. J gave up 4 bases and V 3 bases, and 8 bases lay outside the gene matches. From germline, CDR1 is SGHRS and CDR2 YFSETQ. The CDR3 loop spans 16 amino acids. CDR3 nucleotide sequence: TGCGCCAGCAGCTCGGTAGCGGGAGAAGAATACAATGAGCAGTTCTTC. It is translated as CASSSVAGEEYNEQFF.

This clonotype is large in the sample. This beta chain is off target for a library built for alpha chains, so its abundance means little. The V and J genes are TRBV15 and TRBJ1-2, with a possible D match to TRBD1 (5 bases). In germline, CDR1 is LNHNV, CDR2 YYDKDF (reference sequence). The V end was cut by 0 bases, the J end by 4 bases, with 9 bases between. CDR3 length equals 14 residues. In DNA form, the CDR3 reads TGTGCCACCAGCAGAGATGACAGCGGCTATGGCTACACCTTC. It encodes CATSRDDSGYGYTF.

This clonotype has just a few counts. This may be a read error: a much more frequent sequence differs by one nucleotide. Since it is a stray read in a library aimed at alpha chains, this beta chain has a size that is not meaningful. The gene calls are TRBV6-6 and TRBJ1-1; a weak D match, TRBD1 (6 bases). Trimming stripped 2 bases from V and 1 base from J, with 8 bases between. Germline lookup yields CDR1 MNHNY and CDR2 SVGAGI (reference sequence). This CDR3 is 14 amino acids long. CDR3 in DNA: TGTGCCAGCAGTTACGGGGGCCGGAACACTGAAGCTTTCTTT. It encodes CASSYGGRNTEAFF.